The 30 T cell receptor beta chains reported below all come from one sample, sequenced in a study of shared clonotypes between healthy human individuals. Profiling relied on immunoSEQ multiplex PCR, and the TCRdb table lists in-frame clones only, not all of them. The table records fewer than 600,000 clones, about four fifths of them present only once. The sample taken for sequencing was PBMCs. These receptors all come from a woman in her forties in good health. Some clones in this sample may be carry-over from other donors' samples.

The rearrangement joins TRBV7-6 to TRBJ2-7, with TRBD2 identical over 12 bases. V was pared by 1 base and J by 7 bases, with 11 bases of the junction left unmatched. The V gene's germline CDR1 is SGHVS and CDR2 FNYEAQ. CDR3 length: 17 amino acids. CDR3 nucleotides: TGTGCCAGCAGCTTAGGTGGAACGGGACTAGCGGGTCTTGAGCAGTACTTC. Translation: CASSLGGTGLAGLEQYF.

As for this clone: Just one base apart from a much larger clone, this may be a read error. In nucleotides, the CDR3 is TGTGCCAGCACCAAGACAGGGTCCTACGAGCAGTACTTC. Protein: CASTKTGSYEQYF. V gene TRBV28 combines with J gene TRBJ2-5; TRBD1 aligns across 7 bases. The J call could be wrong; TRBJ2-7 is a better fit for the DNA end. CDR3 length: 13 amino acids. CDR1 and CDR2 (germline): MDHEN, SYDVKM.

The chain couples TRBV14 to TRBJ1-3, with D possibly being TRBD1 (6 bases). This CDR3 is 15 amino acids long. Per the germline V gene, CDR1 is SGHDN and CDR2 is FVKESK. V lost 5 bases and J 2 bases, leaving 13 bases between the germline ends. DNA for the CDR3: TGTGCCAGCAGCTCCTTTACAGGGCCTGGAAACACCATATATTTT. It yields the protein CASSSFTGPGNTIYF.

CDR3 residues: CASTPHIAGGFNEQFF. The CDR3 coding sequence is TGTGCCAGCACCCCTCATATAGCGGGAGGGTTTAATGAGCAGTTCTTC. J is TRBJ2-1 and V is TRBV7-2, with TRBD2 identical over 11 bases. This CDR3 has 16 amino acids. Germline V gene sequence: CDR1 SGHTA, CDR2 FQGNSA. The junction had 12 bases not matched to a gene; V was cut back by 7 bases and J by 7 bases.

This clone appeared once. V and J are TRBV27 and TRBJ2-7, with D unresolved. V was pared by 2 bases and J by 3 bases, with 20 bases between. From germline, CDR1 is MNHEY and CDR2 SMNVEV (reference sequence). The CDR3 extends over 17 amino acids. CDR3 residues: CASSLTSLRPWGYEQYF. The CDR3 region has the DNA TGTGCCAGCAGTTTAACAAGCCTAAGACCGTGGGGCTACGAGCAGTACTTC.

This clone has a count of ten or more. This chain links TRBV28 with TRBJ1-1, with D possibly being TRBD1 (5 bases). The CDR3 runs to 11 residues. Germline V CDR1 and CDR2: MDHEN, SYDVKM. In DNA form, the CDR3 reads TGTACGACAGAATTGAACACTGAAGCTTTCTTT. Translated: CTTELNTEAFF.

The gene calls are TRBV18 and TRBJ2-7; weak D call: TRBD1 (5 bases). The ends were cut back, 6 bases at V and 3 bases at J, with 24 bases in the middle. This CDR3 spans 17 amino acids. CDR1 is KGHSH, CDR2 LQKENI, per germline. As DNA, the CDR3 is TGTGCCAGCTCTCTCCTTCCGGGCACAGGTATCGACTACGAGCAGTACTTC. It yields the protein CASSLLPGTGIDYEQYF.

The gene calls are TRBV27 and TRBJ1-2, with 8 bases lining up with TRBD1. Germline V lookup: CDR1 MNHEY, CDR2 SMNVEV (reference sequence). With 5 bases clipped from V and 4 bases from J, the junction kept 6 bases outside the gene matches. The CDR3 is 14 residues long. The DNA for the CDR3 is TGTGCCAGCAGTCTAAAGGGGACAGGCTATGGCTACACCTTC. Its translation is CASSLKGTGYGYTF.

The gene calls are TRBV15 and TRBJ2-7; D perhaps matches TRBD2 (6 bases). The CDR3 has 17 amino acids. The V end lost 1 base, the J end lost 1 base, and 17 bases lay between the germline ends. Germline CDR1 reads LNHNV; CDR2 reads YYDKDF (reference sequence). CDR3 sequence (DNA): TGTGCCACCAGCAGAGCCGACGGGAGTACGATATCCTACGAGCAGTACTTC. This sequence encodes CATSRADGSTISYEQYF.

This clone has a handful of counts. The chain joins TRBV15 to TRBJ2-2; 9 nucleotides match TRBD1. CDR3 length: 18 residues. CDR1 is LNHNV, CDR2 YYDKDF, per germline (reference sequence). Germline trimming cut 0 bases from V and 3 bases from J; bases unmatched to any gene: 8. The CDR3 DNA reads TGTGCCACCAGCAGAGAGCCCTCCGACAGGGGGTACACCGGGGAGCTGTTTTTT. It specifies CATSREPSDRGYTGELFF.

J is TRBJ1-2 and V is TRBV6-1, with a weak D call TRBD1 (6 bases). The CDR3 spans 16 residues. Trimming shortened V by 1 base and J by 6 bases, and 18 bases separated the two germline ends. The germline V gene has CDR1 MNHNS and CDR2 SASEGT. The CDR3, as DNA: TGTGCCAGCAGTGAAGTACACAGGGTAGGAGGAGATGGCTACACCTTC. Protein product: CASSEVHRVGGDGYTF.

This clone was found once. This rearrangement joins TRBV5-4 to TRBJ2-2; TRBD1 might be the D (6 bases). Germline CDR1 is SGHNT and CDR2 is YYREEE (reference sequence). V was cut by 0 bases and J by 0 bases, with 6 bases left in between. The CDR3 extends over 15 amino acids. The DNA for the CDR3 is TGTGCCAGCAGCTTGGAGGGGGCGAACACCGGGGAGCTGTTTTTT. Amino acid sequence: CASSLEGANTGELFF.

The chain is built from TRBV7-2 and TRBJ2-7; 8 nucleotides agree with TRBD1. V shed 5 bases, J shed 2 bases, and the junction held 8 bases outside the gene matches. The CDR3 extends over 15 amino acids. Germline CDR1 reads SGHTA; CDR2 reads FQGNSA. The CDR3 DNA reads as TGTGCCAGCAGCATCGGTGGACAGGGAACCTACGAGCAGTACTTC. It is translated as CASSIGGQGTYEQYF.

The chain combines TRBV6-5 with TRBJ1-1; no reliable D call. V shed 10 bases and J shed 6 bases, with 15 bases lying between them. CDR3 length equals 12 residues. Germline V gene data show CDR1 as MNHEY and CDR2 as SVGAGI. Written as DNA, the CDR3 is TGTGCCACCCTCGGGGAGTCCGCTGAAGCTTTCTTT. Translated: CATLGESAEAFF.

This clone was observed a handful of times. J is TRBJ2-1 and V is TRBV7-3; D possibly matches TRBD1 or TRBD2 (5 bases each). The CDR3 runs to 16 residues. V lost 5 bases and J 6 bases, leaving 20 bases between the germline ends. The V gene's germline CDR1 is SGHTA and CDR2 FQGTGA. The DNA for the CDR3 is TGTGCCAGCAGCCCCGACTTGGGACGGCGTGCCAATGAGCAGTTCTTC. Residues: CASSPDLGRRANEQFF.

The J gene is TRBJ2-5, the V gene TRBV7-9; no definite D call. The J call is doubtful: the DNA matches TRBJ2-7 better. The CDR3 is 12 amino acids. From germline, CDR1 is SEHNR and CDR2 FQNEAQ (reference sequence). CDR3 sequence reads: CASSLFSYEQYF. The DNA of the CDR3 is TGTGCCAGCAGCTTATTTTCCTACGAGCAGTACTTC.

This clone was counted at least ten times. V usage is TRBV2 and J usage is TRBJ2-7; perhaps TRBD2 as D (6 bases). This CDR3 has 14 amino acids. V shed 5 bases and J shed 3 bases, with 14 bases lying between them. Germline V gene lookup returns CDR1 SNHLY and CDR2 FYNNEI. CDR3 sequence reads: CASSYYGRGYEQYF. CDR3 DNA sequence: TGTGCCAGCAGTTACTACGGGAGAGGCTACGAGCAGTACTTC.

This clone was seen only a few times. The CDR3 spells CASSEGLTMRGYTF. The CDR3 DNA follows: TGTGCCAGCAGTGAAGGGCTAACTATGCGTGGCTACACCTTC. This chain joins TRBV25-1 and TRBJ1-2; D call uncertain. Germline CDR1 and CDR2: MGHDK and SYGVNS. Trimming stripped 2 bases from V and 7 bases from J, with 14 bases between. The CDR3 is 14 amino acids.

Remarks on this clone: A much bigger clone sits one base away, suggesting this may be a read error. Other DNA sequences within the sample encode an identical CDR3. The chain carries TRBV30 and TRBJ2-1; D tentatively reads TRBD1 or TRBD2 (5 bases each). This CDR3 has 15 amino acids. CDR1 and CDR2 (germline): GTSNPN, SVGIG (reference sequence). With 0 bases removed from V and 7 bases from J, the gap between germline ends came to 16 bases. The CDR3 loop reads CAWSVPQGVRNEQFF. DNA of the CDR3: TGTGCCTGGAGTGTTCCTCAGGGAGTCCGAAATGAGCAGTTCTTC.

The chain's CDR3 is CAIRAGGDDTQYF. CDR3 nucleotide sequence: TGTGCCATCCGGGCGGGAGGGGACGATACGCAGTATTTT. The rearrangement links TRBV10-3 to TRBJ2-3; TRBD2 aligns across 9 bases. The V segment lost 8 bases and the J segment 6 bases; nucleotides outside the gene matches: 6. The CDR3 has 13 amino acids. Germline CDR1 ENHRY, CDR2 SYGVKD.

The chain recombines TRBV2 with TRBJ2-3; D is ambiguous. Germline V gene data show CDR1 as SNHLY and CDR2 as FYNNEI. CDR3 length equals 13 residues. Between the trimmed V and J ends, which lost 8 bases and 10 bases, there was a span of 19 bases. CDR3 sequence (DNA): TGTGCCAGCGGGGTAACTGGCGCATCCCCGCAGTATTTT. This codes for CASGVTGASPQYF.

The chain links TRBV7-2 to TRBJ2-7, with 13 bases matching TRBD2. The junction had 5 bases not matched to a gene; V was cut back by 2 bases and J by 4 bases. The CDR3 has 16 residues. Germline CDR1 SGHTA, CDR2 FQGNSA. The CDR3 DNA follows: TGTGCCAGCAGCTTAACGACTAGCGGGAGGAAATACGAGCAGTACTTC. Protein product: CASSLTTSGRKYEQYF.

This chain links TRBV4-2 with TRBJ2-5; tentatively, D is TRBD1 (5 bases). TRBJ2-7 matches the DNA end more closely, so the J call is doubtful. The germline gives CDR1 LGHNA, CDR2 YNFKEQ. The CDR3 is made up of 14 amino acids. CDR3 bases: TGTGCCAGCAGCCAAGTGGGCAGGGCGGACGAGCAGTACTTC. This sequence encodes CASSQVGRADEQYF.

The chain recombines TRBV19 with TRBJ2-3; D tentatively reads TRBD1 or TRBD2 (6 bases each). The germline CDR1 and CDR2 sequences are LNHDA and SQIVND (reference sequence). This CDR3 region has 12 residues. V lost 6 bases, J lost 8 bases, and 12 bases lay in between. CDR3 sequence: CASRGGGGTQYF. CDR3 DNA: TGTGCCAGTAGGGGGGGCGGAGGTACGCAGTATTTT.

The rearrangement links TRBV2 to TRBJ2-1; TRBD1 is a possible D gene (6 bases). Trimming pared 8 bases from V and 1 base from J, leaving 15 bases between. The CDR3 is 15 amino acids. The germline V gene has CDR1 SNHLY and CDR2 FYNNEI. The DNA for the CDR3 is TGTGCCAGCGGCCCACAGGGCTCTTCCTACAATGAGCAGTTCTTC. Translated: CASGPQGSSYNEQFF.

The chain couples TRBV28 to TRBJ2-7, with 16 bases lining up with TRBD2. Germline V gives CDR1 MDHEN, CDR2 SYDVKM. The CDR3 loop spans 18 amino acids. The trim removed 5 bases at V and 9 bases at J, leaving 16 bases unmatched. CDR3: CASSLRSGTSGRAKGQYF. CDR3 nucleotide sequence: TGTGCCAGCAGTCTTCGTTCCGGGACTAGCGGGAGGGCCAAGGGGCAGTACTTC.

This sequence joins TRBV7-6 and TRBJ2-5; D remains ambiguous. Deletions cut 1 base from V and 2 bases from J, with 8 bases between. The germline gives CDR1 SGHVS, CDR2 FNYEAQ. The CDR3 consists of 14 residues. The CDR3 reads CASSLGFAQETQYF. The CDR3 bases are TGTGCCAGCAGCTTAGGTTTTGCGCAAGAGACCCAGTACTTC.

The rearrangement uses TRBV5-1 and TRBJ2-1; 8 nucleotides align to TRBD1. CDR3 length: 17 residues. The J segment lost 5 bases and the V segment lost 1 base, leaving 11 bases of the junction unmatched. From germline, CDR1 is SGHRS and CDR2 YFSETQ. The CDR3 DNA is TGCGCCAGCAGCTTGACACCCCAGGGGGCGGTGCACAATGAGCAGTTCTTC. This gives the protein CASSLTPQGAVHNEQFF.

This sequence joins TRBV5-4 and TRBJ2-5; 9 nucleotides agree with TRBD2. The germline V gene has CDR1 SGHNT and CDR2 YYREEE (reference sequence). This CDR3 contains 14 residues. Unmatched junction bases numbered 6, after V lost 4 bases and J lost 5 bases. This CDR3 reads CASSQSLAGETQYF. Written as DNA, the CDR3 is TGTGCCAGCAGCCAAAGCCTAGCGGGGGAGACCCAGTACTTC.

V usage is TRBV6-4 and J usage is TRBJ1-1, with no clear D. The CDR3 runs to 13 residues. V was shortened by 4 bases and J by 0 bases, with 6 bases between the two germline ends. Germline CDR1 and CDR2: MRHNA and SNTAGT. CDR3 DNA: TGTGCCAGCAGTGTACGGATGAACACTGAAGCTTTCTTT. Amino acid sequence: CASSVRMNTEAFF.